These 9 T cell receptor beta chains share one sample of origin, sequenced in a study of blood T cell repertoires in COVID-19. Profiled with immunoSEQ multiplex PCR; TCRdb holds only in-frame clones, not every one. The data contain some 350,000 clones, under 95% of them seen just once; the ten biggest clones take up around 3.3%. The specimen sequenced was peripheral blood. These receptors were obtained from a woman aged 18-30 years who had recovered from COVID-19.

The chain is built from TRBV10-3 and TRBJ1-3, with 7 bases matching TRBD1. The CDR3 totals 15 residues. The germline gives CDR1 ENHRY, CDR2 SYGVKD. V gave up 4 bases and J gave up 0 bases; unmatched junction bases: 3. The CDR3, as DNA: TGTGCCATCAGTGCAACAGGGGCCTCTGGAAACACCATATATTTT. Translation gives CAISATGASGNTIYF.

This sequence joins TRBV18 and TRBJ1-2, with 9 bases aligning to TRBD1. V was pared by 3 bases and J by 4 bases, with 9 bases of the junction left unmatched. Germline V lookup: CDR1 KGHSH, CDR2 LQKENI. The CDR3 extends over 16 amino acids. CDR3: CASSPTGQGSSYGYTF. For the CDR3, the DNA is TGTGCCAGCTCACCCACCGGACAGGGGTCTAGCTATGGCTACACCTTC.

The CDR3 nucleotides read TGCAGCGTTGGTGGCCTTTCCGGGACACCCTTAGAAAAACTGTTTTTT. Its translation: CSVGGLSGTPLEKLFF. The V call is TRBV29-1, the J call TRBJ1-4, with D possibly being TRBD1 (6 bases). Germline-derived CDR1 and CDR2 are SQVTM and ANQGSEA. This CDR3 spans 16 amino acids. Trimming cost V 4 bases and J 8 bases, with 23 bases left between them.

This chain links TRBV27 with TRBJ2-3; 11 nucleotides align to TRBD2. J was trimmed by 4 bases and V by 5 bases; bases with no gene match: 8. This CDR3 comprises 16 residues. The germline gives CDR1 MNHEY, CDR2 SMNVEV (reference sequence). CDR3 sequence (DNA): TGTGCCAGCAGTCCCCGACTAGCGGGAAGGGCAGATACGCAGTATTTT. Translating gives CASSPRLAGRADTQYF.

V usage is TRBV20-1 and J usage is TRBJ1-2; D not certain. V lost 1 base to trimming and J lost 12 bases, with 12 bases between them. The CDR3 is 11 amino acids. Germline-derived CDR1 and CDR2 are DFQATT and SNEGSKA (reference sequence). CDR3 residues: CSARGHSSNTF. CDR3 bases: TGCAGTGCTAGAGGTCACAGTTCGAACACCTTC.

The V call is TRBV5-4, the J call TRBJ2-4; possibly TRBD2 for D (7 bases). The CDR3 sequence is 17 residues long. Per germline, CDR1 SGHNT and CDR2 YYREEE (reference sequence). Trimming cost V 2 bases and J 0 bases, with 15 bases left between them. In nucleotides, the CDR3 is TGTGCCAGCAGCTTTCGTACGCGGGGGCGAGCCAAAAACATTCAGTACTTC. Translating it yields CASSFRTRGRAKNIQYF.

The V and J genes are TRBV18 and TRBJ1-3; D remains ambiguous. The V and J ends lost 3 bases and 0 bases respectively, with 15 bases between them. Germline lookup yields CDR1 KGHSH and CDR2 LQKENI. The CDR3 has 17 residues. CDR3 in amino acids: CASSPVGRGSSGNTIYF. The CDR3 coding sequence is TGTGCCAGCTCACCTGTTGGGAGAGGTAGCTCTGGAAACACCATATATTTT.

This chain links TRBV7-9 with TRBJ1-1; D not resolved. The CDR3 totals 16 residues. CDR1 and CDR2 (germline): SEHNR, FQNEAQ (reference sequence). The V gene lost 3 bases and the J gene lost 5 bases, with 19 bases spanning the gap. The CDR3 coding sequence is TGTGCCAGCAGCTTCCTAGTCCCGGGAATTGGGACTGAAGCTTTCTTT. Protein: CASSFLVPGIGTEAFF. Full variable domain (remainder filled in from reference TRBV7-9 and TRBJ1-1): DTGVSQNPRHKITKRGQNVTFRCDPISEHNRLYWYRQTLGQGPEFLTYFQNEAQLEKSRLLSDRFSAERPKGSFSTLEIQRTEQGDSAMYLCASSFLVPGIGTEAFFGQGTRLTVV.

The chain couples TRBV7-8 to TRBJ1-3; TRBD1 matches at 8 bases. This CDR3 has 17 residues. The V gene's germline CDR1 is SGHVS and CDR2 FQNEAQ. With V trimmed by 5 bases and J by 1 base, 10 bases remained unmatched. The CDR3 DNA reads as TGTGCCAGCAGCCCCCTCGGACAGGGCATTTCTGGAAACACCATATATTTT. Translation gives CASSPLGQGISGNTIYF.